One sample yielded the 14 T cell receptor beta chains listed below, sequenced in a study of blood T cell repertoires in COVID-19. Sequencing was performed with immunoSEQ multiplex PCR; in TCRdb, only in-frame clones are kept and a portion is missing. The sample records approximately 280,000 clones, 75% to 90% being singletons. Sequencing was done on a sample of peripheral blood. The source is a man aged 35-49 years with acute or convalescent COVID-19.

This chain uses TRBV24-1 with TRBJ2-1; maybe TRBD2 (6 bases). Germline-derived CDR1 and CDR2 are KGHDR and SFDVKD. With 2 bases removed from V and 4 bases from J, the gap between germline ends came to 8 bases. This CDR3 spans 14 amino acids. For the CDR3, the DNA is TGTGCCACCAGTGATTGGACTAAATACAATGAGCAGTTCTTC. Translation: CATSDWTKYNEQFF.

The gene calls are TRBV11-2 and TRBJ2-7, with D hard to call. The germline V and J ends were trimmed by 1 base and 2 bases, with 9 bases remaining between them. CDR3 length equals 14 residues. CDR1 and CDR2 (germline): SGHAT, FQNNGV. CDR3 protein: CASSLVALTYEQYF. CDR3 nucleotides: TGTGCCAGCAGCTTAGTAGCTTTAACCTACGAGCAGTACTTC.

V usage is TRBV6-1 and J usage is TRBJ2-4, with 9 nucleotides matching TRBD1. Germline V CDR1 and CDR2: MNHNS, SASEGT. This CDR3 is built from 16 residues. With V trimmed by 0 bases and J by 3 bases, 3 bases remained unmatched. The CDR3 reads CASSEADRGNKNIQYF. DNA of the CDR3: TGTGCCAGCAGTGAAGCAGACAGGGGGAACAAAAACATTCAGTACTTC.

This chain uses TRBV5-6 with TRBJ2-7; tentative D call: TRBD1 (6 bases). The CDR3 runs 15 residues. Per germline, CDR1 SGHDT and CDR2 YYEEEE. The V gene lost 5 bases and the J gene lost 3 bases, with 18 bases spanning the gap. This chain's CDR3 is CASSSLGPGVYEQYF. The CDR3 bases are TGTGCCAGCAGTTCCCTTGGCCCAGGGGTCTACGAGCAGTACTTC.

The chain carries TRBV12-5 and TRBJ2-7; D ambiguous. The CDR3 is 14 amino acids. The germline gives CDR1 LGHNT, CDR2 FRNRAP. V lost 3 bases and J lost 3, with 12 bases in between. The CDR3 sequence is CASGFTVSYYEQYF. The CDR3 coding sequence is TGTGCTAGTGGTTTCACAGTCTCCTACTACGAGCAGTACTTC.

This sequence joins TRBV28 and TRBJ2-3; 7 bases line up with TRBD1. Germline CDR1 is MDHEN and CDR2 is SYDVKM. V shed 3 bases and J 1 base; nucleotides not matched to a gene: 1. There are 14 residues in the CDR3. The CDR3 nucleotides read TGTGCCAGCAGTTTCGACAGGGGCACAGATACGCAGTATTTT. This encodes CASSFDRGTDTQYF.

This clone has just a few counts. The rearrangement joins TRBV5-1 to TRBJ1-2; no clear D gene. Trimming removed 0 bases from V and 0 bases from J, with 6 bases in between. The length of the CDR3 is 14 residues. The germline gives CDR1 SGHRS, CDR2 YFSETQ. CDR3: CASSLDGPNYGYTF. The CDR3 DNA reads as TGCGCCAGCAGCTTGGATGGCCCTAACTATGGCTACACCTTC.

This rearrangement joins TRBV4-2 to TRBJ1-3; no clear D. The length of the CDR3 is 15 residues. With 7 bases removed from V and 0 bases from J, the gap between germline ends came to 13 bases. Germline CDR1 and CDR2: LGHNA and YNFKEQ. In DNA, the CDR3 is TGTGCCAGCACCAATCTCGACTCCTCTGGAAACACCATATATTTT. This sequence encodes CASTNLDSSGNTIYF.

In its sample, this clone was seen once. The same CDR3 is also encoded by other DNA sequences in this sample. V and J are TRBV6-6 and TRBJ2-3; 10 nucleotides agree with TRBD2. V gave up 4 bases and J gave up 3 bases; unmatched junction bases: 7. CDR1 is MNHNY and CDR2 is SVGAGI in the germline V gene (reference sequence). This CDR3 comprises 16 residues. This chain's CDR3 is CASSSKRGGRTDTQYF. In nucleotides, the CDR3 is TGTGCCAGCAGTTCGAAGCGGGGGGGAAGGACAGATACGCAGTATTTT.

The chain has TRBV7-2 and TRBJ1-2; TRBD1 might be the D (6 bases). The CDR3 covers 14 residues. From germline, CDR1 is SGHTA and CDR2 FQGNSA. Between the trimmed V and J ends, which lost 5 bases and 4 bases, there was a span of 14 bases. CDR3 region: CASSPRQELYGYTF. The DNA of the CDR3 is TGTGCCAGCAGCCCGCGACAGGAACTCTATGGCTACACCTTC.

The chain couples TRBV6-4 to TRBJ2-1, with 8 bases matching TRBD2. This CDR3 spans 14 amino acids. With V trimmed by 4 bases and J by 7 bases, 6 bases remained unmatched. Germline CDR1 MRHNA, CDR2 SNTAGT. CDR3 residues: CASSVIGGANEQFF. CDR3 coding DNA: TGTGCCAGCAGTGTTATCGGGGGGGCTAATGAGCAGTTCTTC.

This sequence joins TRBV5-8 and TRBJ1-6; D gene unclear. Germline V gene data show CDR1 as SGHTS and CDR2 as YDEGEE. This CDR3 has 13 residues. Trimming left V 0 bases short and J 8 bases short, with 6 bases between. The CDR3 loop is CASSLGADSPLHF. The CDR3 region has the DNA TGTGCCAGCAGCTTGGGGGCAGATTCACCCCTCCACTTT.

This chain links TRBV5-1 with TRBJ1-1; D is unresolved. The V end was cut by 4 bases, the J end by 1 base, with 8 bases between. The CDR3 is 13 amino acids. The germline gives CDR1 SGHRS, CDR2 YFSETQ. The CDR3 coding sequence is TGCGCCAGCAGCCATCCTAAGAACACTGAAGCTTTCTTT. Its protein is CASSHPKNTEAFF.

This clone was observed a single time. The rearrangement links TRBV7-2 to TRBJ2-3; maybe TRBD2 (5 bases). Per the germline V gene, CDR1 is SGHTA and CDR2 is FQGNSA. The V gene lost 1 base and the J gene lost 2 bases, with 10 bases spanning the gap. The CDR3 spans 15 residues. CDR3 loop: CASSLDGVATDTQYF. Here the CDR3 DNA reads TGTGCCAGCAGCTTAGACGGGGTGGCCACAGATACGCAGTATTTT.